These T cell receptor beta chains were read from a single sample in a study of cytomegalovirus exposure and HLA in healthy donors. Assay used: immunoSEQ multiplex PCR; TCRdb lists only in-frame clones, some missing. Of roughly 130,000 clones listed, 60% to 75% are singletons. Sequencing input: PBMCs. Source of these receptors: a woman aged 45-65 years in good health and CMV-seropositive. Both conserved end residues are part of each CDR3. The order of the fields is V gene, J gene, D gene, CDR3 DNA, CDR3 protein. A D gene is named only where the DNA matches it firmly.

TRBV29-1	TRBJ2-7	NA	TGCAGCGTCCTAGCTAGAGCCTACGAGCAGTACTTC	CSVLARAYEQYF
TRBV10-1	TRBJ2-1	NA	TGCGCCAGCAGTGTCCAGGCTAGCTTGAGCTCCTACAATGAGCAGTTCTTC	CASSVQASLSSYNEQFF
TRBV7-9	TRBJ2-7	NA	TGTGCCAGCAGCTTAACGGGGAACGAGCAGTACTTC	CASSLTGNEQYF
TRBV6-5	TRBJ1-1	NA	TGTGCCAGCAGTTATTCTGACGCGGACACTGAAGCTTTCTTT	CASSYSDADTEAFF
TRBV5-1	TRBJ2-1	TRBD2	TGCGCCAGCAGCCCGGGGGCGAGACTAGCGGGGTATGGGCAGTTCTTC	CASSPGARLAGYGQFF
TRBV29-1	TRBJ2-3	TRBD1	TGCAGCGTGGGACAGGCCACGACAGATACGCAGTATTTT	CSVGQATTDTQYF
TRBV19	TRBJ2-3	TRBD1	TGTGCCAGTAGTCCCACCGGGACAGGGTCGGGTACGCAGTATTTT	CASSPTGTGSGTQYF
TRBV7-2	TRBJ1-2	TRBD1	TGTGCCAGCACTTCCGGGACAGCTAACTATGGCTACACCTTC	CASTSGTANYGYTF
TRBV30	TRBJ1-1	TRBD1	TGTGCCTGGAGCCGGGACAGGGGGTTCGCTGAAGCTTTCTTT	CAWSRDRGFAEAFF
TRBV28	TRBJ2-5	NA	TGTGCCAGCACAAAACGGGCTTGGGGGAGGACTTGGGAGATCCAGTACTTC	CASTKRAWGRTWEIQYF
TRBV6-4	TRBJ1-2	NA	TGTGCCAGCAGTGACTCGGTAGGAGCTGGCTACACCTTC	CASSDSVGAGYTF
TRBV5-4	TRBJ2-7	TRBD1	TGTGCCAGCAGCCGGGACAGCTACGAGCAGTACTTC	CASSRDSYEQYF